The 26 T cell receptor beta chains below all came from one sample that was sequenced in a study of T cells after yellow fever vaccination. TCRdb ran MiXCR on the 5' RACE reads and lists one entry per CDR3 protein. The sample has 400,000 to 450,000 distinct CDR3 sequences, about 19% seen once; the top ten hold 18%. Material: PBMCs, obtained before the yellow fever booster vaccination. The receptors were sampled from a young man who received the YFV17D yellow fever vaccine.

V usage is TRBV5-1 and J usage is TRBJ2-2; no clear D gene. Germline CDR1 is SGHRS and CDR2 is YFSETQ. CDR3 length equals 14 residues. The V end lost 6 bases, the J end lost 0 bases, and 9 bases lay between the germline ends. The CDR3 region is CASTPGTNTGELFF. The CDR3 DNA sequence: TGCGCCAGCACCCCGGGCACGAACACCGGGGAGCTGTTTTTT.

The chain carries TRBV9 and TRBJ2-1, with a possible D match to TRBD1 (6 bases). Germline CDR1 and CDR2: SGDLS and YYNGEE. The CDR3 spans 14 residues. Trimming left V 2 bases short and J 7 bases short, with 13 bases between. CDR3 sequence (DNA): TGTGCCAGCAGCGTCAGGCCCCAGGGGAATGAGCAGTTCTTC. Protein product: CASSVRPQGNEQFF.

This clonotype occurred a few times. The chain employs TRBV4-2 and TRBJ1-2; D not resolved. Per germline, CDR1 LGHNA and CDR2 YNFKEQ. V lost 0 bases to trimming and J lost 1 base, with 9 bases between them. The CDR3 totals 15 residues. The CDR3 protein is CASSQESPFNYGYTF. In DNA form, the CDR3 reads TGTGCCAGCAGCCAAGAATCCCCGTTTAACTATGGCTACACCTTC.

This clonotype was counted only a few times. The V gene is TRBV7-9, the J gene TRBJ2-5; D call uncertain. The CDR3 totals 14 residues. Trimming removed 5 bases at V and 2 bases at J, with 12 bases between. CDR1 is SEHNR, CDR2 FQNEAQ, per germline (reference sequence). The CDR3 DNA sequence: TGTGCCAGCAGCCCAACCCGGTTGCAAGAGACCCAGTACTTC. It codes for CASSPTRLQETQYF.

There are many counts of this clonotype. The chain recombines TRBV20-1 with TRBJ2-7; D might be TRBD1 (5 bases). This CDR3 is 14 amino acids long. The V end lost 4 bases, the J end lost 5 bases, and 18 bases lay between the germline ends. CDR1 and CDR2 (germline): DFQATT, SNEGSKA (reference sequence). The CDR3 bases are TGCAGTGCTACCCCCATCCAGGGTGACGACGAGCAGTACTTC. Residues: CSATPIQGDDEQYF.

The V call is TRBV10-2, the J call TRBJ1-2, with D possibly being TRBD1 (5 bases). The CDR3 runs 13 residues. The V end was cut by 6 bases, the J end by 5 bases, with 13 bases between. The germline V gene encodes CDR1 WSHSY and CDR2 SAAADI. The CDR3 loop is CASSPGTQYGYTF. CDR3 nucleotide sequence: TGCGCCAGCAGCCCCGGGACCCAATATGGCTACACCTTC.

A remark on this clonotype: At one end, the junction sequence differs from germline, possibly due to a read error. This sequence joins TRBV6-6 and TRBJ2-3; the D gene is possibly TRBD1 (6 bases). CDR1 and CDR2 from the germline V gene are MNHNY and SVGAGI (reference sequence). The CDR3 is made up of 19 amino acids. The CDR3 nucleotides are TGTGCCAGCAGCTACTCTGGAGTTAGGGGGTCGGTCGTGGCAGATACGCAGTATTTT. Its protein product is CASSYSGVRGSVVADTQYF.

The chain joins TRBV7-3 to TRBJ1-1; no definite D call. The CDR3 runs to 13 residues. V dropped 4 bases and J dropped 3 bases, with 9 bases sitting between them. Germline values: CDR1 SGHTA, CDR2 FQGTGA. The CDR3 loop is CASSSRSYTEAFF. CDR3 sequence (DNA): TGTGCCAGCAGCTCACGCTCGTACACTGAAGCTTTCTTT.

This clonotype was seen a few times. This rearrangement joins TRBV7-9 to TRBJ2-1, with 7 nucleotides matching TRBD1. The germline CDR1 and CDR2 sequences are SEHNR and FQNEAQ (reference sequence). The CDR3 has 14 amino acids. V shed 5 bases and J 5 bases; nucleotides not matched to a gene: 6. The CDR3, as DNA: TGTGCCAGCAGCCGAGGGGACAGCAACAATGAGCAGTTCTTC. Protein product: CASSRGDSNNEQFF. Using reference TRBV7-9 and TRBJ2-1 for the parts outside the CDR3, the full variable domain is DTGVSQNPRHKITKRGQNVTFRCDPISEHNRLYWYRQTLGQGPEFLTYFQNEAQLEKSRLLSDRFSAERPKGSFSTLEIQRTEQGDSAMYLCASSRGDSNNEQFFGPGTRLTVL.

This clonotype was observed a few times. This chain uses TRBV12-3 or TRBV12-4 with TRBJ1-3; D is undetermined. The CDR3 contains 13 residues. The V end lost 8 bases, the J end lost 1 base, and 9 bases lay between the germline ends. The CDR3 loop is CASRRASGNTIYF. The CDR3, as DNA: TGTGCCAGCCGCCGGGCGTCTGGAAACACCATATATTTT.

The V gene is TRBV12-3 or TRBV12-4, the J gene TRBJ2-5; the D gene is possibly TRBD2 (5 bases). The germline V and J ends were trimmed by 6 bases and 6 bases, with 17 bases remaining between them. This CDR3 is built from 14 residues. The CDR3 loop is CASSYQRGWKTQYF. In nucleotides, the CDR3 is TGTGCCAGCAGCTATCAGCGAGGGTGGAAGACCCAGTACTTC.

The chain employs TRBV27 and TRBJ1-5; TRBD1 aligns across 9 bases. The CDR3 runs to 13 residues. Germline V CDR1 and CDR2: MNHEY, SMNVEV (reference sequence). V shed 6 bases, J shed 6 bases, and the junction held 3 bases outside the gene matches. The CDR3 region is CASSTGGGQPQHF. The CDR3 DNA is TGTGCCAGCAGCACAGGGGGCGGTCAGCCCCAGCATTTT.

This clonotype was found a few times. The chain recombines TRBV20-1 with TRBJ1-5; TRBD1 matches 11 bases. The germline gives CDR1 DFQATT, CDR2 SNEGSKA (reference sequence). The CDR3 spans 15 residues. DNA for the CDR3: TGCGCTGTAGGACAGGGGGCTTCGAGCAATCAGCCCCAGCATTTT. This translates into CAVGQGASSNQPQHF.

The V gene is TRBV29-1, the J gene TRBJ1-2, with TRBD1 matching 10 bases. V dropped 7 bases and J dropped 6; count of bases not matched to a gene: 8. The CDR3 runs to 13 residues. Looked up from germline, CDR1 is SQVTM and CDR2 is ANQGSEA. Written as DNA, the CDR3 is TGCAGCGCTCCCGACAGGGGGCCGGATGGCTACACCTTC. Encoded protein: CSAPDRGPDGYTF.

This clonotype is a singleton in its sample. The DNA is omitted, as the CDR3 cannot be located on it reliably, and the CDR3 follows TCRdb's listing. CDR3 in amino acids: CISVPEASDRGQETQYF. The chain has TRBV7-5 and TRBJ2-5; TRBD1 is the table's D call and was not checked against the DNA. TRBV7-5 constitutes a pseudogene. The CDR3 numbers 17 amino acids, ends counted.

This clonotype was seen a few times. The CDR3 nucleotides read TGTGCCAGCAGTCGCCCTCGAGGCGGCTACACCTTC. It is translated as CASSRPRGGYTF. The V gene is TRBV6-5, the J gene TRBJ1-2; the D is unclear. Germline V gene lookup returns CDR1 MNHEY and CDR2 SVGAGI. The CDR3 sequence is 12 residues long. Trimming cost V 5 bases and J 8 bases, with 12 bases left between them.

The table lists this clonotype with many counts. The chain is built from TRBV7-2 and TRBJ2-4, with D unresolved. Germline CDR1 is SGHTA and CDR2 is FQGNSA. The length of the CDR3 is 16 residues. The V and J ends lost 4 bases and 7 bases respectively, with 20 bases between them. CDR3: CASSSSGPLLGNIQYF. The CDR3 DNA follows: TGTGCCAGCAGCTCCTCTGGACCGCTCCTGGGGAACATTCAGTACTTC.

The rearrangement joins TRBV7-2 to TRBJ2-3, with 9 bases matching TRBD2. The ends lost 3 bases at V and 4 bases at J; junction bases unmatched: 14. The germline gives CDR1 SGHTA, CDR2 FQGNSA. There are 18 residues in the CDR3. CDR3 loop: CASSFPGVRRGGPDTQYF. CDR3 bases: TGTGCCAGCAGCTTCCCTGGGGTTCGGCGGGGGGGCCCAGATACGCAGTATTTT.

The V gene is TRBV29-1, the J gene TRBJ2-1, with D perhaps TRBD2 (7 bases). V lost 4 bases and J lost 6, with 10 bases in between. The CDR3 extends over 12 amino acids. The germline V gene encodes CDR1 SQVTM and CDR2 ANQGSEA. CDR3 sequence reads: CSVGRGGNEQFF. CDR3 nucleotides: TGCAGCGTTGGGAGGGGGGGCAATGAGCAGTTCTTC.

This clonotype was seen only a few times. V usage is TRBV7-2 and J usage is TRBJ1-2; D is possibly TRBD1 (6 bases). Per germline, CDR1 SGHTA and CDR2 FQGNSA. The CDR3 has 14 residues. V gave up 5 bases and J gave up 4 bases, with 14 bases separating them. Written as DNA, the CDR3 is TGTGCCAGCAGCCTTCATGGGGGGCCCTATGGCTACACCTTC. Its protein product is CASSLHGGPYGYTF.

V and J are TRBV4-2 and TRBJ2-6; a weak D match, TRBD1 (6 bases). Trimming removed 4 bases at V and 4 bases at J, with 14 bases between. CDR1 is LGHNA and CDR2 is YNFKEQ in the germline V gene. The CDR3 loop spans 16 amino acids. The CDR3 DNA reads as TGTGCCAGCAGCCCACATACAGGGACCGGGGCCAACGTCCTGACTTTC. Its protein is CASSPHTGTGANVLTF.

This clonotype was seen at least ten times. The chain combines TRBV12-3 or TRBV12-4 with TRBJ2-5; 7 bases line up with TRBD2. CDR3 length equals 12 residues. V trimming: 8 bases; J trimming: 4 bases; junction bases outside the gene matches: 4. The CDR3 bases are TGTGCCAGCGCGGGGGAGGGAGAGACCCAGTACTTC. Translated, it gives CASAGEGETQYF.

V is TRBV12-3 or TRBV12-4 and J is TRBJ1-1; no definite D call. The CDR3 is 14 amino acids. Trimming shortened V by 5 bases and J by 1 base, and 11 bases separated the two germline ends. CDR3 DNA sequence: TGTGCCAGCAGTATGACTGGGTCGAACACTGAAGCTTTCTTT. This encodes CASSMTGSNTEAFF.

V is TRBV4-3 and J is TRBJ1-2; maybe TRBD1 (5 bases). This CDR3 has 15 residues. CDR1 is LGHNA and CDR2 is YSLEER in the germline V gene. The V end was cut by 0 bases, the J end by 7 bases, with 15 bases between. CDR3 nucleotide sequence: TGCGCCAGCAGCCAAGAGGGACGGGTTCCGCTTGGCTACACCTTC. It yields the protein CASSQEGRVPLGYTF.

This clonotype has only a few counts. The gene calls are TRBV5-1 and TRBJ1-2, with D maybe TRBD1 (5 bases). Germline V gene lookup returns CDR1 SGHRS and CDR2 YFSETQ. V shed 1 base and J shed 1 base, with 8 bases lying between them. The CDR3 has 14 amino acids. The CDR3 nucleotides read TGCGCCAGCAGCTTGACAGGCCTTAACTATGGCTACACCTTC. Translation gives CASSLTGLNYGYTF.

This chain uses TRBV2 with TRBJ2-5, with 7 bases fitting TRBD2. This CDR3 is 14 amino acids long. The germline gives CDR1 SNHLY, CDR2 FYNNEI. The J segment lost 4 bases and the V segment lost 2 bases, leaving 4 bases of the junction unmatched. CDR3 residues: CASSEIAGSETQYF. CDR3 nucleotides: TGTGCCAGCAGTGAAATAGCGGGTTCAGAGACCCAGTACTTC.